The subject of this entry is one T cell receptor beta chain. Its matching antigen is unknown. The sample comes from a study of shared clonotypes between healthy human individuals. Cells designated naive CD8 were CD45RO-negative and were positively selected for CCR7, with terminally differentiated effector memory CD45RA+ cells excluded. Here immunoSEQ multiplex PCR was the method, and the copy in TCRdb shows in-frame clones only, minus some. The sample has some 2 million clones, about 95% seen once. Trimming took off 3 bases at V and 2 bases at J, with 11 bases between the two ends. Germline CDR1 is MNHEY and CDR2 is SMNVEV (reference sequence). There are 15 residues in the CDR3. Study-wide findings and caveats: Memory subsets generally showed lower estimated richness than naive subsets. Since donors were few, the genetic and exposure-history diversity represented was limited. Sampling was confined to blood; repertoires within tissues likely differ.

The rearrangement joins TRBV27 to TRBJ2-1, with TRBD1 as a possible D gene (6 bases). The receptor was isolated from a man younger than 35 in good health. The sequenced sample was naive CD8+ T cells sorted from blood. The CDR3 sequence is CASSFQGPPYNEQFF. For the CDR3, the DNA is TGTGCCAGCAGTTTTCAGGGGCCACCCTACAATGAGCAGTTCTTC.